Below are 4 T cell receptor beta chains sequenced from a single sample in a study of Graves' ophthalmopathy and Graves' hyperthyroidism. RNA transcripts yielded amplified TCR beta CDR3 regions. HTBI-primed first-round RT-PCR preceded second-round multiplex PCR. TCRdb re-called the multiplex PCR reads through MiXCR, storing one row per CDR3 protein. The data show around 1,200,000 distinct CDR3 sequences, with around a third seen just once and around 10% held by the top ten. The sequenced material came from peripheral blood or thyroid tissue (not recorded which). The receptors stem from an adult man with Graves' hyperthyroidism.

At least ten counts were recorded for this clonotype. The chain's CDR3 is CASSDRASNEKLFF. As DNA, the CDR3 is TGTGCCAGCAGCGACCGGGCCTCAAATGAAAAACTGTTTTTT. V usage is TRBV9 and J usage is TRBJ1-4; D is unclear. Trimming removed 3 bases from V and 5 bases from J, with 11 bases in between. CDR3 length: 14 residues. Germline CDR1 reads SGDLS; CDR2 reads YYNGEE.

This clonotype was counted only a few times. This sequence joins TRBV5-1 and TRBJ2-5; D could derive from TRBD1 or TRBD2 (5 bases each). V gave up 4 bases and J gave up 3 bases, with 22 bases separating them. Germline V gives CDR1 SGHRS, CDR2 YFSETQ. CDR3 length equals 17 residues. DNA of the CDR3: TGCGCCAGCAGCCGAGGGCATGGGGCAGTCGGGAAAGAGACCCAGTACTTC. Amino acids: CASSRGHGAVGKETQYF.

Comment on this clonotype: Germline and junction disagree at one end, which may indicate a read error. The rearrangement links TRBV6-5 to TRBJ2-5; 7 bases match TRBD1. This CDR3 has 16 amino acids. The V gene's germline CDR1 is MNHEY and CDR2 SVGAGI. The DNA of the CDR3 is TGTGCCGGCAGTTACCTACCGGGCCTCGGGACAGAGTCCCAGTACTTC. Translated: CAGSYLPGLGTESQYF.

This sequence joins TRBV7-2 and TRBJ2-7; D unclear. Germline V gives CDR1 SGHTA, CDR2 FQGNSA. The CDR3 runs 12 residues. V lost 1 base and J 10 bases, leaving 11 bases between the germline ends. CDR3 amino acids: CASSLDGEPQYF. The CDR3 coding sequence is TGTGCCAGCAGCTTAGACGGAGAGCCCCAGTACTTC.